This T cell receptor beta chain was profiled in a study of memory CD4+ T cells and cytomegalovirus serostatus. The sort gate was single viable CD3+CD4+CD8-CD45RO+ cells for memory CD4+ T cells. The assay was immunoSEQ multiplex PCR, and TCRdb's table has in-frame clones only and misses some. Found here are around 99,000 clones, 80% of them singletons; the top ten hold 3.6%. The sequence came from an adult in good health and CMV-seropositive. The source material was memory CD4+ T cells from blood.

The CDR3 DNA sequence: TGTGCCAGCAGCTTGGAAGTCAGGAACACCGGGGAGCTGTTTTTT. This translates into CASSLEVRNTGELFF. The chain recombines TRBV5-4 with TRBJ2-2, with D hard to call. Looked up from germline, CDR1 is SGHNT and CDR2 is YYREEE (reference sequence). The ends were cut back, 0 bases at V and 1 base at J, with 7 bases in the middle. The CDR3 sequence is 15 residues long. The variable domain in full, with the rest retrieved from reference TRBV5-4 and TRBJ2-2, is ETGVTQSPTHLIKTRGQQVTLRCSSQSGHNTVSWYQQALGQGPQFIFQYYREEENGRGNFPPRFSGLQFPNYSSELNVNALELDDSALYLCASSLEVRNTGELFFGEGSRLTVL.